This entry lists 23 T cell receptor beta chains sequenced from one sample in a study of early stage breast cancer tumors. Libraries were prepared by immunoSEQ multiplex PCR; TCRdb keeps only in-frame clonotypes and omits some of them. The table includes roughly 40,000 clones, around two thirds detected once. What was sequenced was blood. These receptors were taken from a person aged 50-59 years with breast cancer.

J is TRBJ2-3 and V is TRBV7-2; the D gene is possibly TRBD1 (6 bases). Trimming removed 2 bases at V and 0 bases at J, with 9 bases between. The germline V gene has CDR1 SGHTA and CDR2 FQGNSA. The CDR3 covers 15 residues. CDR3 DNA sequence: TGTGCCAGCAGCTTAACCCAGGGGAGCACAGATACGCAGTATTTT. It translates to CASSLTQGSTDTQYF.

This chain joins TRBV7-8 and TRBJ2-7; D not resolved. Trimming took off 4 bases at V and 6 bases at J, with 19 bases between the two ends. Germline loops: CDR1 SGHVS, CDR2 FQNEAQ. CDR3 size: 15 residues. The CDR3 DNA follows: TGTGCCAGCAGCTCCCAGGCCAGGTTTCACCTCGAGCAGTACTTC. It specifies CASSSQARFHLEQYF.

This chain links TRBV11-2 with TRBJ1-2, with TRBD1 matching 10 bases. The CDR3 extends over 14 amino acids. V was clipped by 1 base and J by 6 bases; unmatched bases: 2. Looked up from germline, CDR1 is SGHAT and CDR2 is FQNNGV. CDR3 sequence (DNA): TGTGCCAGCAGCTTAGTTGGGACAGGGGATGGCTACACCTTC. This sequence encodes CASSLVGTGDGYTF.

This clone has just a few counts. This chain connects TRBV11-2 to TRBJ2-7; D possibly corresponds to TRBD1 (5 bases). The V end lost 5 bases, the J end lost 3 bases, and 8 bases lay between the germline ends. CDR3 length: 12 residues. Germline assignment: CDR1 SGHAT and CDR2 FQNNGV. The CDR3 sequence: CASSQGHYEQYF. In DNA, the CDR3 is TGTGCCAGCAGCCAAGGACACTACGAGCAGTACTTC.

This clone was counted at least ten times. The rearrangement uses TRBV11-2 and TRBJ1-1, with a weak D call TRBD1 (5 bases). Germline-derived CDR1 and CDR2 are SGHAT and FQNNGV. CDR3 length: 13 residues. V was cut by 5 bases and J by 1 base, with 8 bases left in between. The CDR3 nucleotides read TGTGCCAGCAGCCTCACAGGGAACACTGAAGCTTTCTTT. It specifies CASSLTGNTEAFF. The complete variable domain, with remaining parts taken from reference TRBV11-2 and TRBJ1-1, reads EAGVAQSPRYKIIEKRQSVAFWCNPISGHATLYWYQQILGQGPKLLIQFQNNGVVDDSQLPKDRFSAERLKGVDSTLKIQPAKLEDSAVYLCASSLTGNTEAFFGQGTRLTVV.

In its sample, this clone was seen a few times. V and J are TRBV18 and TRBJ2-1, with 14 positions matching TRBD2. Germline-derived CDR1 and CDR2 are KGHSH and LQKENI. Trimming at V came to 3 bases and at J to 7 bases, leaving 11 bases not matched to a gene. The length of the CDR3 is 18 residues. Here the CDR3 reads CASSPVLTSGRAGNEQFF. In DNA, the CDR3 is TGTGCCAGCTCACCGGTACTGACTAGCGGGAGGGCCGGTAATGAGCAGTTCTTC.

This clone was counted between two and nine times. This sequence joins TRBV5-1 and TRBJ2-7, with TRBD1 matching over 11 bases. The V gene's germline CDR1 is SGHRS and CDR2 YFSETQ. CDR3 length: 15 residues. Trimming at V came to 4 bases and at J to 6 bases, leaving 9 bases not matched to a gene. CDR3 loop: CASSPWTGGFSEQYF. The CDR3 nucleotides are TGCGCCAGCAGCCCATGGACAGGGGGCTTTAGCGAGCAGTACTTC.

The J gene is TRBJ2-7, the V gene TRBV28; 9 nucleotides agree with TRBD2. This CDR3 region has 13 residues. Germline V gene data show CDR1 as MDHEN and CDR2 as SYDVKM. With 7 bases clipped from V and 6 bases from J, the junction kept 7 bases outside the gene matches. The CDR3 sequence is CASMGSGRGEQYF. CDR3 in DNA: TGTGCCAGCATGGGTAGCGGGAGAGGCGAGCAGTACTTC. Using reference TRBV28 and TRBJ2-7 for the parts outside the CDR3, the full variable domain is DVKVTQSSRYLVKRTGEKVFLECVQDMDHENMFWYRQDPGLGLRLIYFSYDVKMKEKGDIPEGYSVSREKKERFSLILESASTNQTSMYLCASMGSGRGEQYFGPGTRLTVT.

J is TRBJ2-1 and V is TRBV5-6; 8 bases align to TRBD2. The length of the CDR3 is 15 residues. V gave up 2 bases and J gave up 7 bases; unmatched junction bases: 8. Germline V gene data show CDR1 as SGHDT and CDR2 as YYEEEE. The CDR3 sequence: CASSFSGGLGNEQFF. CDR3 coding DNA: TGTGCCAGCAGCTTTTCGGGGGGGCTGGGGAATGAGCAGTTCTTC.

This clone was counted only a few times. V usage is TRBV30 and J usage is TRBJ1-1, with D tentatively TRBD1 (5 bases). CDR1 GTSNPN and CDR2 SVGIG come from the germline V gene (reference sequence). The germline V and J ends were trimmed by 1 base and 1 base, with 7 bases remaining between them. This CDR3 spans 13 amino acids. In nucleotides, the CDR3 is TGTGCCTGGAGTGGGGGCTCGAACACTGAAGCTTTCTTT. It translates to CAWSGGSNTEAFF.

V is TRBV4-3 and J is TRBJ1-2; perhaps TRBD1 as D (6 bases). The CDR3 is 16 residues long. With 3 bases removed from V and 2 bases from J, the gap between germline ends came to 16 bases. Germline values: CDR1 LGHNA, CDR2 YSLEER. The DNA of the CDR3 is TGCGCCAGCAGCCACAAAGGGGGGGGGCCCAACTATGGCTACACCTTC. Translation gives CASSHKGGGPNYGYTF.

The chain uses TRBV18 and TRBJ1-1, with 7 positions matching TRBD1. The germline gives CDR1 KGHSH, CDR2 LQKENI. This CDR3 is 14 amino acids long. Losses at the gene ends were 5 bases for V and 5 bases for J; bases not matched to a gene: 8. DNA for the CDR3: TGTGCCAGCTCAGTGGACAGGCAATATACTGAAGCTTTCTTT. Its protein product is CASSVDRQYTEAFF.

This clone was detected only once. V is TRBV2 and J is TRBJ2-1; 7 bases line up with TRBD2. The germline V gene encodes CDR1 SNHLY and CDR2 FYNNEI. The CDR3 sequence is 12 residues long. The trim removed 10 bases at V and 12 bases at J, leaving 12 bases unmatched. This chain's CDR3 is CATEREARRQFF. The CDR3 bases are TGTGCCACCGAGCGGGAAGCGAGGAGGCAGTTCTTC. Full variable domain (rest looked up from reference TRBV2 and TRBJ2-1): EPEVTQTPSHQVTQMGQEVILRCVPISNHLYFYWYRQILGQKVEFLVSFYNNEISEKSEIFDDQFSVERPDGSNFTLKIRSTKLEDSAMYFCATEREARRQFFGPGTRLTVL.

The CDR3 nucleotides read TGTGCCAGTAGTTTCAGGGGGCTGAGCACCGGGGAGCTGTTTTTT. Its protein is CASSFRGLSTGELFF. V and J are TRBV19 and TRBJ2-2, with TRBD1 matching over 8 bases. The J segment lost 4 bases and the V segment lost 5 bases, leaving 6 bases of the junction unmatched. CDR3 length equals 15 residues. Germline assignment: CDR1 LNHDA and CDR2 SQIVND (reference sequence).

The gene calls are TRBV7-6 and TRBJ1-5; TRBD1 might be the D (6 bases). The germline CDR1 and CDR2 sequences are SGHVS and FNYEAQ. The CDR3 contains 18 residues. V lost 2 bases, J lost 0 bases, and 17 bases lay in between. The CDR3 protein is CASSLTATGRHSNQPQHF. The CDR3 DNA reads as TGTGCCAGCAGCTTAACTGCTACAGGGCGCCATAGCAATCAGCCCCAGCATTTT. Looking up the rest from reference TRBV7-6 and TRBJ1-5 gives the full variable domain: GAGVSQSPRYKVTKRGQDVALRCDPISGHVSLYWYRQALGQGPEFLTYFNYEAQQDKSGLPNDRFSAERPEGSISTLTIQRTEQRDSAMYRCASSLTATGRHSNQPQHFGDGTRLSIL.

The chain is built from TRBV9 and TRBJ2-5; D is uncertain. V was cut by 3 bases and J by 5 bases, with 11 bases left in between. The CDR3 contains 13 residues. Germline V lookup: CDR1 SGDLS, CDR2 YYNGEE. This CDR3 is CASSAQTAETQYF. CDR3 in DNA: TGTGCCAGCAGCGCCCAAACCGCGGAGACCCAGTACTTC. Drawing the rest from reference TRBV9 and TRBJ2-5, the complete variable domain is DSGVTQTPKHLITATGQRVTLRCSPRSGDLSVYWYQQSLDQGLQFLIQYYNGEERAKGNILERFSAQQFPDLHSELNLSSLELGDSALYFCASSAQTAETQYFGPGTRLLVL.

There are a few counts of this clone. The chain joins TRBV19 to TRBJ1-2; 8 bases are shared with TRBD1. Germline loops: CDR1 LNHDA, CDR2 SQIVND (reference sequence). The CDR3 totals 13 residues. V was pared by 3 bases and J by 5 bases, with 2 bases of the junction left unmatched. CDR3 amino acids: CASSMGTGYGYTF. In DNA, the CDR3 is TGTGCCAGTAGTATGGGGACAGGATATGGCTACACCTTC.

The V gene is TRBV11-2, the J gene TRBJ2-3; 13 bases fit TRBD2. Germline V gene data show CDR1 as SGHAT and CDR2 as FQNNGV. This CDR3 has 14 residues. V gave up 5 bases and J gave up 4 bases; unmatched junction bases: 0. The CDR3 spells CASSGTSGADTQYF. DNA for the CDR3: TGTGCCAGCAGCGGGACTAGCGGGGCAGATACGCAGTATTTT.

CDR3 in amino acids: CASSAPGSYNEQFF. CDR3 sequence (DNA): TGTGCCAGCTCAGCCCCGGGTTCCTACAATGAGCAGTTCTTC. The gene calls are TRBV7-9 and TRBJ2-1, with D unclear. Germline CDR1 reads SEHNR; CDR2 reads FQNEAQ (reference sequence). This CDR3 region has 14 residues. The V gene lost 8 bases and the J gene lost 1 base, with 12 bases spanning the gap.

The rearrangement links TRBV9 to TRBJ2-2, with 13 positions matching TRBD2. Germline CDR1 reads SGDLS; CDR2 reads YYNGEE. The V segment lost 3 bases and the J segment 8 bases; nucleotides outside the gene matches: 7. The CDR3 runs 16 residues. The CDR3 is CASSATSGGAAGELFF. The DNA of the CDR3 is TGTGCCAGCAGCGCCACTAGCGGGGGGGCTGCGGGGGAGCTGTTTTTT.

The chain has TRBV5-1 and TRBJ2-5, with a weak D call TRBD2 (5 bases). This CDR3 region has 10 residues. Per germline, CDR1 SGHRS and CDR2 YFSETQ. The V end was cut by 7 bases, the J end by 5 bases, with 6 bases between. This CDR3 reads CASRGETQYF. The CDR3 DNA sequence: TGCGCCAGCCGCGGGGAGACCCAGTACTTC.

This clone was seen only a few times. This sequence joins TRBV7-9 and TRBJ1-2; no clear D. Trimming stripped 5 bases from V and 8 bases from J, with 18 bases between. CDR3 length equals 14 residues. CDR1 is SEHNR and CDR2 is FQNEAQ in the germline V gene (reference sequence). The CDR3 spells CASSPTLTRGGYTF. The DNA of the CDR3 is TGTGCCAGCAGCCCTACGCTGACGAGAGGCGGCTACACCTTC.

This chain joins TRBV5-5 and TRBJ1-2; D is possibly TRBD1 (5 bases). The CDR3 spans 15 residues. V dropped 4 bases and J dropped 2 bases, with 15 bases sitting between them. Per germline, CDR1 SGHKS and CDR2 YYEKEE (reference sequence). The CDR3 bases are TGTGCCAGCAGCGCCTCAGGGCTGCAAAACTATGGCTACACCTTC. Translated, it gives CASSASGLQNYGYTF.